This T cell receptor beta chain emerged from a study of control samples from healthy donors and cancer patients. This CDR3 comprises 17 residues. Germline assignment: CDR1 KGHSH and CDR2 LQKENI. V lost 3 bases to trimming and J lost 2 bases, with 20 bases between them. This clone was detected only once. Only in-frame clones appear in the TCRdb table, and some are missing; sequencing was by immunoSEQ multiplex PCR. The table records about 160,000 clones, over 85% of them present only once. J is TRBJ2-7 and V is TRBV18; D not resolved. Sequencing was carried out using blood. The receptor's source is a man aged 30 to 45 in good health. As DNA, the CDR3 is TGTGCCAGCTCACCCAATTCACCCGGGCCGAAGGCCTACGAGCAGTACTTC. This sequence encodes CASSPNSPGPKAYEQYF.